The clone carrying this TCR beta chain was recorded a few times. Its matching antigen is unknown. This specimen belongs to a study of spatial heterogeneity in lung cancer. Overall study: A unique TCR and UMI combination showed up more than ten times in raw reads, on average. The study's findings and limits: Blood contained ubiquitous expanded tumor TCRs more at resection than at follow-up.

TCRdb fed the 5' RACE reads into MiXCR, producing one record per CDR3 protein. The sample consists of more than 60,000 distinct CDR3 sequences, 7.5% to 9.5% of them appearing once. V lost 1 base to trimming and J lost 5 bases; unmatched junction nucleotides: 5. The CDR3 totals 16 residues. The germline gives CDR1 LGHDT, CDR2 YNNKEL (reference sequence). Time point indicated: sample taken at primary tumor resection. The donor population consisted of approximately 68 patients with untreated, early-stage non-small cell lung cancer. Unsorted whole RNA of tumor, nontumor lung or frozen PBMC was sequenced. The TCR comes from a male donor with early-stage non-small cell lung cancer. The chain has TRBV3-1 and TRBJ2-2; the match to TRBD1 covers 9 bases. Here the sequenced sample was PBMCs, taken at surgery. CDR3 nucleotides: TGTGCCAGCAGCCAAGCCGGGACAGGGAGGACCGGGGAGCTGTTTTTT. The encoded protein is CASSQAGTGRTGELFF.